One and the same sample provided the 26 T cell receptor beta chains below, sequenced in a study of cytomegalovirus exposure and HLA in healthy donors. PCR used 60 Vbeta primers and 13 Jbeta primers. Generated by immunoSEQ multiplex PCR, the TCRdb table keeps only in-frame clones and is missing some. The top ten clones hold roughly 5.8% of a sample with 95,000 to 150,000 clones, around three quarters of them seen once. Sample: PBMCs. These TCRs come from a man aged 18 to 29 in good health and CMV-seropositive.

The rearrangement uses TRBV11-2 and TRBJ2-5, with 9 positions matching TRBD1. Germline CDR1 is SGHAT and CDR2 is FQNNGV. The V gene end was trimmed by 1 base and the J gene end by 4 bases; junction bases not matched to a gene: 16. This CDR3 contains 19 residues. CDR3 in DNA: TGTGCCAGCAGCTTAGCTTCGGTTTTCGGGACAGGGAGGCGAGAGACCCAGTACTTC. As protein: CASSLASVFGTGRRETQYF. Based on the CDR3 plus reference TRBV11-2 and TRBJ2-5, the full variable domain is EAGVAQSPRYKIIEKRQSVAFWCNPISGHATLYWYQQILGQGPKLLIQFQNNGVVDDSQLPKDRFSAERLKGVDSTLKIQPAKLEDSAVYLCASSLASVFGTGRRETQYFGPGTRLLVL.

J is TRBJ1-2 and V is TRBV28, with D possibly matching TRBD1 (5 bases). This CDR3 is built from 12 residues. The V end was cut by 2 bases, the J end by 10 bases, with 11 bases between. Germline values: CDR1 MDHEN, CDR2 SYDVKM. The DNA of the CDR3 is TGTGCCAGCAGTTTAATCGACAGTGACTACACCTTC. Translation gives CASSLIDSDYTF.

This clone was recorded only once. This chain joins TRBV7-9 and TRBJ2-7; D possibly corresponds to TRBD2 (6 bases). Per the germline V gene, CDR1 is SEHNR and CDR2 is FQNEAQ (reference sequence). CDR3 length equals 19 residues. V was clipped by 4 bases and J by 0 bases, with 25 bases between them. The CDR3 protein is CASSSPLGGVPFSSYEQYF. As DNA, the CDR3 is TGTGCCAGCAGCTCCCCGCTGGGGGGAGTCCCCTTTAGCTCCTACGAGCAGTACTTC.

This chain joins TRBV5-4 and TRBJ2-3; 8 bases map to TRBD2. The germline V gene has CDR1 SGHNT and CDR2 YYREEE (reference sequence). Germline trimming cut 3 bases from V and 0 bases from J; bases unmatched to any gene: 3. The length of the CDR3 is 15 residues. The CDR3 nucleotides are TGTGCCAGCAGCTCCAAGCGGGGGAGCACAGATACGCAGTATTTT. Residues: CASSSKRGSTDTQYF.

In this sample, this clone turned up a few times. This chain connects TRBV4-1 to TRBJ1-5; D is unclear. Germline loops: CDR1 MGHRA, CDR2 YSYEKL. The CDR3 consists of 15 residues. V lost 0 bases, J lost 5 bases, and 11 bases lay in between. CDR3 region: CASSQDSLGDQPQHF. The DNA of the CDR3 is TGCGCCAGCAGCCAAGATAGTCTCGGGGATCAGCCCCAGCATTTT.

This clone appeared a single time. This chain connects TRBV15 to TRBJ2-5, with 10 bases that match TRBD1. The CDR3 contains 16 residues. Trimming at V came to 3 bases and at J to 3 bases, leaving 7 bases not matched to a gene. From germline, CDR1 is LNHNV and CDR2 YYDKDF (reference sequence). The CDR3: CATSSLDRGREETQYF. The CDR3 nucleotides are TGTGCCACCAGCAGCCTAGACAGGGGGCGCGAAGAGACCCAGTACTTC.

J is TRBJ2-5 and V is TRBV9, with D hard to call. The DNA end lines up better with TRBJ2-7; the J call may be wrong. The CDR3 runs 16 residues. Germline V lookup: CDR1 SGDLS, CDR2 YYNGEE. This chain's CDR3 is CASSVEGTALSYEQYF. In DNA, the CDR3 is TGTGCCAGCAGCGTAGAAGGCACAGCCTTATCCTACGAGCAGTACTTC.

The chain employs TRBV2 and TRBJ1-6, with TRBD1 matching over 8 bases. Germline V lookup: CDR1 SNHLY, CDR2 FYNNEI. This CDR3 contains 14 residues. The V and J ends lost 7 bases and 9 bases, in that order; junction bases with no gene match: 8. The CDR3 is CASTPTGDGSPLHF. CDR3 in DNA: TGTGCCAGCACCCCGACAGGGGATGGTTCACCCCTCCACTTT.

This chain uses TRBV6-5 with TRBJ2-7; tentatively, D is TRBD1 (5 bases). Trimming removed 5 bases from V and 1 base from J, with 12 bases in between. CDR3 length: 14 amino acids. In germline, CDR1 is MNHEY, CDR2 SVGAGI. The CDR3 here is CASSPRRDSYEQYF. DNA of the CDR3: TGTGCCAGCAGTCCCCGCAGGGATTCCTACGAGCAGTACTTC.

This clone has a handful of counts. The V and J genes are TRBV5-1 and TRBJ2-1; D gene ambiguous. Germline values: CDR1 SGHRS, CDR2 YFSETQ. V was clipped by 0 bases and J by 1 base, with 8 bases between them. The CDR3 sequence is 15 residues long. The CDR3 region has the DNA TGCGCCAGCAGCTTGGTGTTCAGGTCCTACAATGAGCAGTTCTTC. Protein sequence: CASSLVFRSYNEQFF.

V and J are TRBV19 and TRBJ2-7, with 7 bases that match TRBD1. CDR3 size: 13 residues. CDR1 is LNHDA, CDR2 SQIVND, per germline (reference sequence). With 9 bases clipped from V and 2 bases from J, the junction kept 7 bases outside the gene matches. The CDR3: CASADRAAYEQYF. The CDR3, as DNA: TGTGCCAGCGCTGACAGGGCCGCCTACGAGCAGTACTTC.

The chain recombines TRBV7-9 with TRBJ1-1; TRBD1 might be the D (6 bases). The ends were cut back, 6 bases at V and 1 base at J, with 15 bases in the middle. This CDR3 is 15 amino acids long. Germline CDR1 is SEHNR and CDR2 is FQNEAQ (reference sequence). CDR3 loop: CASSPLGGANTEAFF. The CDR3, as DNA: TGTGCCAGCAGTCCATTAGGGGGGGCGAACACTGAAGCTTTCTTT.

This chain uses TRBV19 with TRBJ1-5, with no clear D. The CDR3 runs 14 residues. CDR1 is LNHDA and CDR2 is SQIVND in the germline V gene (reference sequence). V was cut by 3 bases and J by 2 bases, with 8 bases left in between. This CDR3 reads CASSIPSGNQPQHF. The CDR3 DNA is TGTGCCAGTAGTATCCCTAGTGGCAATCAGCCCCAGCATTTT.

This clone has only a few counts. This chain links TRBV5-1 with TRBJ1-6, with D unresolved. Germline CDR1 reads SGHRS; CDR2 reads YFSETQ. This CDR3 region has 15 residues. V lost 0 bases, J lost 5 bases, and 9 bases lay in between. CDR3 loop: CASSLVQPDNSPLHF. Here the CDR3 DNA reads TGCGCCAGCAGCTTGGTACAGCCAGATAATTCACCCCTCCACTTT.

This clone was recorded once. The V gene is TRBV27, the J gene TRBJ1-6; 8 nucleotides line up with TRBD1. CDR1 is MNHEY and CDR2 is SMNVEV in the germline V gene (reference sequence). The CDR3 loop spans 17 amino acids. J lost 4 bases, V lost 2 bases, and 7 bases had no gene match. CDR3 residues: CASSLNTRGLYNSPLHF. DNA for the CDR3: TGTGCCAGCAGTTTAAATACCAGGGGGCTTTATAATTCACCCCTCCACTTT.

The gene calls are TRBV5-1 and TRBJ2-7; a possible D gene is TRBD2 (5 bases). V was pared by 3 bases and J by 3 bases, with 25 bases between. Germline V gene data show CDR1 as SGHRS and CDR2 as YFSETQ. The CDR3 runs 18 residues. CDR3 protein: CASSWGGEPRFGIYEQYF. CDR3 nucleotides: TGCGCCAGCAGCTGGGGTGGGGAACCTCGCTTCGGGATCTACGAGCAGTACTTC.

CDR3 sequence reads: CASSRDSSVTEAFF. The CDR3 DNA reads TGTGCCAGCAGCCGGGACAGCAGTGTGACTGAAGCTTTCTTT. The V call is TRBV6-1, the J call TRBJ1-1; TRBD1 matches at 7 bases. Looked up from germline, CDR1 is MNHNS and CDR2 is SASEGT. The CDR3 is 14 amino acids. V lost 6 bases to trimming and J lost 5 bases; unmatched junction nucleotides: 9.

This clone has just a few counts. The same CDR3 can be traced to other DNA sequences in this sample. The rearrangement uses TRBV6-4 and TRBJ2-3, with TRBD2 matching 10 bases. This CDR3 comprises 15 residues. Per germline, CDR1 MRHNA and CDR2 SNTAGT. The junction had 3 bases not matched to a gene; V was cut back by 0 bases and J by 6 bases. CDR3 sequence reads: CASSDSSGGADTQYF. Written as DNA, the CDR3 is TGTGCCAGCAGTGACTCGAGCGGGGGGGCCGATACGCAGTATTTT.

This clone was seen a few times. This specimen includes other DNA sequences encoding the same CDR3. The chain has TRBV6-5 and TRBJ2-2; tentatively, D is TRBD1 (5 bases). The CDR3 contains 13 residues. Germline lookup yields CDR1 MNHEY and CDR2 SVGAGI. Trimming took 5 bases from V and 5 from J, leaving 9 bases between them. CDR3 nucleotides: TGTGCCAGCAGTGGCCAGGGTACCGGGGAGCTGTTTTTT. Its translation: CASSGQGTGELFF.

The chain uses TRBV7-2 and TRBJ1-1, with unresolved D. V shed 3 bases and J shed 1 base, with 12 bases lying between them. In germline, CDR1 is SGHTA, CDR2 FQGNSA. This CDR3 is built from 15 residues. The CDR3 region is CASSFLDAGNTEAFF. The CDR3 region has the DNA TGTGCCAGCAGCTTTTTGGATGCGGGGAACACTGAAGCTTTCTTT.

The chain uses TRBV7-9 and TRBJ2-2, with TRBD2 matching 7 bases. Germline assignment: CDR1 SEHNR and CDR2 FQNEAQ (reference sequence). The CDR3 consists of 15 residues. V lost 6 bases to trimming and J lost 1 base; unmatched junction nucleotides: 5. The chain's CDR3 is CASSGWGGNTGELFF. CDR3 DNA: TGTGCCAGCAGTGGTTGGGGGGGGAACACCGGGGAGCTGTTTTTT. Complete variable domain (other parts from reference TRBV7-9 and TRBJ2-2): DTGVSQNPRHKITKRGQNVTFRCDPISEHNRLYWYRQTLGQGPEFLTYFQNEAQLEKSRLLSDRFSAERPKGSFSTLEIQRTEQGDSAMYLCASSGWGGNTGELFFGEGSRLTVL.

CDR3 loop: CASSHGLATDTQYF. The CDR3 DNA is TGTGCCAGCAGCCATGGACTAGCTACAGATACGCAGTATTTT. V gene TRBV5-4 combines with J gene TRBJ2-3; 8 bases match TRBD2. This CDR3 comprises 14 residues. J gave up 3 bases and V 4 bases, and 4 bases lay outside the gene matches. From germline, CDR1 is SGHNT and CDR2 YYREEE (reference sequence).

The chain has TRBV5-1 and TRBJ2-1; the D gene is possibly TRBD2 (6 bases). Germline CDR1 reads SGHRS; CDR2 reads YFSETQ. V gave up 0 bases and J gave up 9 bases, with 16 bases separating them. The CDR3 spans 15 residues. The CDR3 is CASSLGVAALGEQFF. The CDR3 DNA reads as TGCGCCAGCAGCTTGGGAGTAGCGGCCCTAGGTGAGCAGTTCTTC.

The V gene is TRBV5-4, the J gene TRBJ1-1, with D possibly being TRBD1 (5 bases). The CDR3 extends over 16 amino acids. Between the trimmed V and J ends, which lost 4 bases and 3 bases, there was a span of 19 bases. CDR1 is SGHNT and CDR2 is YYREEE in the germline V gene (reference sequence). CDR3 loop: CASSLVYGRGDTEAFF. The CDR3 region has the DNA TGTGCCAGCAGCCTGGTTTACGGACGGGGGGACACTGAAGCTTTCTTT.

This clone was seen once. V usage is TRBV4-1 and J usage is TRBJ1-3, with a possible D match to TRBD1 (6 bases). Per germline, CDR1 MGHRA and CDR2 YSYEKL. Trimming shortened V by 0 bases and J by 1 base, and 16 bases separated the two germline ends. This CDR3 comprises 18 residues. CDR3 sequence: CASSQDRTGLSSGNTIYF. DNA for the CDR3: TGCGCCAGCAGCCAAGATCGTACAGGGCTTTCTTCTGGAAACACCATATATTTT.

The chain joins TRBV9 to TRBJ2-1; 8 bases agree with TRBD2. The CDR3 consists of 17 residues. Germline V gene data show CDR1 as SGDLS and CDR2 as YYNGEE. V shed 0 bases, J shed 3 bases, and the junction held 8 bases outside the gene matches. CDR3 protein: CASSVVPSGSNYNEQFF. The CDR3 DNA sequence: TGTGCCAGCAGCGTAGTGCCCAGCGGGAGTAACTACAATGAGCAGTTCTTC.